Presented here are 8 T cell receptor beta chains from one specimen sequenced in a study of cytomegalovirus exposure and HLA in healthy donors (TCRdb year 2017). The method behind the library was the immunoSEQ multiplex PCR assay. For the multiplex PCR, a mixture combining 60 forward primers for TCR Vbeta segments and 13 reverse primers for TCR Jbeta segments was used. TCRdb's version of the immuneACCESS table is confined to in-frame rearrangements and falls short of the full clone set. An unresolved V gene accounts for under half of the shortfall where checked; the remainder is of unknown origin. The sample table shows about 210,000 clones, and 78% are seen once. About 0.45% of the sample rests with the top ten. Source material: PBMCs. The receptors were sampled from a boy aged 5 to 17 in good health and CMV-seronegative.

This chain uses TRBV9 with TRBJ2-7; TRBD2 agrees at 7 bases. The CDR3 covers 16 residues. V lost 3 bases to trimming and J lost 6 bases; unmatched junction nucleotides: 15. Germline lookup yields CDR1 SGDLS and CDR2 YYNGEE. The CDR3 loop reads CASSASTSLIPLEQYF. CDR3 DNA: TGTGCCAGCAGCGCCTCGACTAGCTTAATACCACTCGAGCAGTACTTC.

The rearrangement links TRBV7-3 to TRBJ2-3, with 9 nucleotides matching TRBD2. Trimming cost V 3 bases and J 3 bases; bases outside gene matches: 4. Germline V CDR1 and CDR2: SGHTA, FQGTGA. There are 15 residues in the CDR3. DNA for the CDR3: TGTGCCAGCAGCTTCGCGGGGGGGACTACAGATACGCAGTATTTT. Its protein product is CASSFAGGTTDTQYF.

The J gene is TRBJ2-4, the V gene TRBV14, with D possibly TRBD1 on 6 matching bases. Trimming pared 1 base from V and 8 bases from J, leaving 12 bases between. Per the germline V gene, CDR1 is SGHDN and CDR2 is FVKESK. This CDR3 contains 14 residues. The CDR3 DNA is TGTGCCAGCAGCCAAGGCCAGGGGTTTGACATTCAGTACTTC. It specifies CASSQGQGFDIQYF.

J is TRBJ1-2 and V is TRBV5-1, with TRBD1 matching over 10 bases. V shed 4 bases, J shed 4 bases, and the junction held 10 bases outside the gene matches. From germline, CDR1 is SGHRS and CDR2 YFSETQ. The CDR3 has 16 residues. CDR3 sequence (DNA): TGCGCCAGCAGCCCCCAACCCGGACAGGGGGGCTATGGCTACACCTTC. Translating it yields CASSPQPGQGGYGYTF.

The chain recombines TRBV13 with TRBJ1-1, with 8 bases aligning to TRBD1. The junction had 14 bases not matched to a gene; V was cut back by 4 bases and J by 10 bases. Looked up from germline, CDR1 is PRHDT and CDR2 is FYEKMQ (reference sequence). CDR3 length: 15 residues. CDR3 loop: CASSSNGQGNSGAFF. The CDR3 DNA follows: TGTGCCAGCAGCTCGAACGGACAGGGTAATAGCGGAGCTTTCTTT.

The chain employs TRBV27 and TRBJ1-1; 9 positions agree with TRBD1. Germline V gives CDR1 MNHEY, CDR2 SMNVEV (reference sequence). The CDR3 loop spans 17 amino acids. Unmatched junction bases numbered 12, after V lost 5 bases and J lost 2 bases. The CDR3 reads CASSPHRGRRRNTEAFF. CDR3 bases: TGTGCCAGCAGTCCTCACAGGGGGCGGAGGAGAAACACTGAAGCTTTCTTT.

The chain employs TRBV27 and TRBJ1-2, with TRBD1 identical over 10 bases. CDR3 length: 16 residues. The junction had 9 bases not matched to a gene; V was cut back by 5 bases and J by 3 bases. The germline V gene has CDR1 MNHEY and CDR2 SMNVEV (reference sequence). CDR3 coding DNA: TGTGCCAGCAGTCCGGGACAGGGGCCGGGGGACTATGGCTACACCTTC. It translates to CASSPGQGPGDYGYTF.

For this clone: Germline is not matched at one junction end, which may reflect a read error. This chain uses TRBV20-1 with TRBJ1-1; D unresolved. CDR1 and CDR2 (germline): DFQATT, SNEGSKA (reference sequence). There are 10 residues in the CDR3. The DNA for the CDR3 is TGCAGTACTAGAATCAGTGAAGCTTTCTTT. Residues: CSTRISEAFF.